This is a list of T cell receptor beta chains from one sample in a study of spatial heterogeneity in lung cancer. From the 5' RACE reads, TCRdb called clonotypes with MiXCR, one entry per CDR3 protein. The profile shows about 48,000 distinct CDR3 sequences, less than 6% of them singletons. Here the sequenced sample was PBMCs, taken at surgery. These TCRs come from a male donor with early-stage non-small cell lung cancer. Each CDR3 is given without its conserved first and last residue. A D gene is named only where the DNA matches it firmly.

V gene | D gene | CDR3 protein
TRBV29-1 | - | SVTFTLNTEAF
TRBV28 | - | ASSQGLRSSGNTIY
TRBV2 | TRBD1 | ASNGQGTDTQY
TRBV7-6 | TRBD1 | ASSPTGNYGYT
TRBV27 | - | ASSLRGRVDTGELF
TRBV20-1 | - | SAAAMGAGADTQY
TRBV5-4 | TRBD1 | ASSLDPGQPQETQY
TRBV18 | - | ASSNYNSPLH
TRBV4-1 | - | ASSHEGRETQY
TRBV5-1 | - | ASSASTGELF
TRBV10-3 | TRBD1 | AISERDSEQF
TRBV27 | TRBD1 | ASSSLVAGGGHQPQH
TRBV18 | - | ASSPQGYDTEAF
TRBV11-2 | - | ASSLESGYGYT
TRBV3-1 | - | ASSQVYYEQY
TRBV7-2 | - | ASSFVVGTDTQY
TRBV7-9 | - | ASSSPGGGSAYEQY
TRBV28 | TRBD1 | ASRPPTGTGANTEAF
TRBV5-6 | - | ASSLDLALREQY
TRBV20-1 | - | SARDGRAPGSNEQF
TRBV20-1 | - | SARGTVGGTDTQY
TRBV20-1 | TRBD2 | SVPRTSGADNEQF
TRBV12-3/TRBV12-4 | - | ASSLGRARFDEQF
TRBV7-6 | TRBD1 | ASSLALGSGGDGYT
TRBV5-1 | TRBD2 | ASSSLAGEGNEQF
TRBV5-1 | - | ASSGGGDTQY
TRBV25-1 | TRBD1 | ASSSPTGGRNEQY
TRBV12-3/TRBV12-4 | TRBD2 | ASSPPGAGAETQY
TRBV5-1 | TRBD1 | ASSFRDRDNSPLH
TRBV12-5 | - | ASGLARFGSTEAF
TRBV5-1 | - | ASSSPSGYNEQF
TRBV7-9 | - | ASSSLTGYQETQY
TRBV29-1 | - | SVGSGFNEKLF
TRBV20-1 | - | SAQGRSSYNEQF
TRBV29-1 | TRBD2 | SVEGLAGVLYNEQF
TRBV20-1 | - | SASTGRANA
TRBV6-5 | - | ASSTRTSFFSNQPQH
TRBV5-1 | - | ASSLEQGAGELF
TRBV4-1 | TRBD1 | ASSQSRDRAYEQY
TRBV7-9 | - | ASSLSAKTEAF
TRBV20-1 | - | SASPDPYNQPQH
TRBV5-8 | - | ASRDSRNTEAF
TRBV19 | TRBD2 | ASSTSGRAWYNEQF
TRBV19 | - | ASSPGQGPTEAF
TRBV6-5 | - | ATRSVLEQY
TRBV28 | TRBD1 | ASDRGGQETQY
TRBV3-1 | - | ASSRRGLDEQY
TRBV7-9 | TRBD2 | ASSWGLAGERETQY
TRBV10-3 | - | AISNRVGNQPQH
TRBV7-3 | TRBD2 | ASSRLAGRGGELF